This is a list of T cell receptor beta chains from one sample in a study of identical twins. TCRdb analysed the 5' RACE reads with MiXCR anew, one entry per CDR3 protein. In the table there are around 550,000 distinct CDR3 sequences, 13% to 15% of which are singletons. Separately, the same data were catalogued under a study of yellow fever vaccine responses in identical twins.

The sample taken for sequencing was CD4+ T cells sorted from blood. The receptors come from a woman between 18 and 30 years old in good health. The CDR3 runs from the conserved cysteine through the conserved F or W. Fields, in order: D gene, V gene, J gene, clone size, CDR3 DNA, CDR3 protein. D genes are given only for firm matches. A row's size may be missing; if present it is once, few, many or a size class.

d_gene: TRBD2
v_gene: TRBV18
j_gene: TRBJ2-5
abundance: .
CDR3nt: TGTGCCAGCTCACCACGTCGACTAGCGGGAGCTGGGGAGACCCAGTACTTC
CDR3aa: CASSPRRLAGAGETQYF

d_gene: .
v_gene: TRBV6-1
j_gene: TRBJ2-4
abundance: .
CDR3nt: TGTGCCAGCAGGGGGGACGGAAACATTCAGTACTTC
CDR3aa: CASRGDGNIQYF

d_gene: .
v_gene: TRBV6-1
j_gene: TRBJ1-6
abundance: .
CDR3nt: TGTGCCAGCAGTCCCACAGGGAGGTATTCACCCCTCCACTTT
CDR3aa: CASSPTGRYSPLHF

d_gene: TRBD1
v_gene: TRBV28
j_gene: TRBJ1-1
abundance: .
CDR3nt: TGTGCCAGCAGTTCCCCCGGGACAGGGGGATCTGAAGCTTTCTTT
CDR3aa: CASSSPGTGGSEAFF

d_gene: TRBD1
v_gene: TRBV5-1
j_gene: TRBJ2-1
abundance: many
CDR3nt: TGCGCCAGCAGCTTGGGGGACAGGGCCGATGAGCAGTTCTTC
CDR3aa: CASSLGDRADEQFF

d_gene: .
v_gene: TRBV28
j_gene: TRBJ2-7
abundance: .
CDR3nt: TGTGCCAGCAGTTTTAAGTACGAGCAGTACTTC
CDR3aa: CASSFKYEQYF

d_gene: .
v_gene: TRBV5-1
j_gene: TRBJ2-7
abundance: few
CDR3nt: TGCGCCAGCAGCCCGCAGGGCTTACACGAGCAGTACTTC
CDR3aa: CASSPQGLHEQYF

d_gene: TRBD2
v_gene: TRBV7-9
j_gene: TRBJ2-1
abundance: .
CDR3nt: TGTGCCAGCACCTCAGGACTAGGCAGCTCCTACAATGAGCAGTTCTTC
CDR3aa: CASTSGLGSSYNEQFF

d_gene: .
v_gene: TRBV6-1
j_gene: TRBJ1-6
abundance: few
CDR3nt: TGTGCCAGCACCGAGGGACATAGAGGGTATTCACCCCTCCACTTT
CDR3aa: CASTEGHRGYSPLHF

d_gene: .
v_gene: TRBV20-1
j_gene: TRBJ1-2
abundance: .
CDR3nt: TGCAGTGCGGGTGTGTACGGCTACACCTTC
CDR3aa: CSAGVYGYTF

d_gene: TRBD1
v_gene: TRBV10-3
j_gene: TRBJ2-3
abundance: .
CDR3nt: TGTGCCATCAGTGAGGGGACAGACACAGATACGCAGTATTTT
CDR3aa: CAISEGTDTDTQYF

d_gene: TRBD2
v_gene: TRBV5-1
j_gene: TRBJ2-3
abundance: few
CDR3nt: TGCGCCAGCAGCGTCCCTAGCGGGAGTATGGGAGATACGCAGTATTTT
CDR3aa: CASSVPSGSMGDTQYF

d_gene: .
v_gene: TRBV6-2/TRBV6-3
j_gene: TRBJ2-2
abundance: .
CDR3nt: TGTGCCAGCAGATCATCCACCGGGGAGCTGTTTTTT
CDR3aa: CASRSSTGELFF

d_gene: .
v_gene: TRBV3-1
j_gene: TRBJ2-5
abundance: .
CDR3nt: TGTGCCAGCAGCCAAGATGCCTCCAGAAAGACCCAGTACTTC
CDR3aa: CASSQDASRKTQYF

d_gene: .
v_gene: TRBV11-2
j_gene: TRBJ1-1
abundance: .
CDR3nt: TGTGCCAGCAGCGGAGCCAGGGGTCGGAACACTGAAGCTTTCTTT
CDR3aa: CASSGARGRNTEAFF

d_gene: .
v_gene: TRBV5-1
j_gene: TRBJ2-7
abundance: few
CDR3nt: TGCGCCAGCAGCTCGGCCGACAGGAGCTCCTACGAGCAGTACTTC
CDR3aa: CASSSADRSSYEQYF

d_gene: .
v_gene: TRBV5-1
j_gene: TRBJ2-5
abundance: few
CDR3nt: TGCGCCAGCAGCTCCCTCCGATGGGGTAAAGAGACCCAGTACTTC
CDR3aa: CASSSLRWGKETQYF

d_gene: TRBD2
v_gene: TRBV6-1
j_gene: TRBJ2-5
abundance: .
CDR3nt: TGTGCCAGCAGGGGACTAGCGGTCCAAGAGACCCAGTACTTC
CDR3aa: CASRGLAVQETQYF

d_gene: TRBD2
v_gene: TRBV25-1
j_gene: TRBJ2-1
abundance: few
CDR3nt: TGTGCCAGCAGTCCCAGCCCCGGGACTAGCGGGACCTCCTCCTACAATGAGCAGTTCTTC
CDR3aa: CASSPSPGTSGTSSYNEQFF

d_gene: .
v_gene: TRBV7-2
j_gene: TRBJ2-3
abundance: .
CDR3nt: TGTGCCAGCAGCTTAGTCGCGGGGACCACAGATACGCAGTATTTT
CDR3aa: CASSLVAGTTDTQYF

d_gene: TRBD2
v_gene: TRBV12-3/TRBV12-4
j_gene: TRBJ2-3
abundance: .
CDR3nt: TGTGCCAGCAGTCCGGGACTATCGCAGAGCACAGATACGCAGTATTTT
CDR3aa: CASSPGLSQSTDTQYF

d_gene: TRBD2
v_gene: TRBV7-6
j_gene: TRBJ2-3
abundance: many
CDR3nt: TGTGCCAGCAGCTTAGGCGGGAGTGGTAACACAGATACGCAGTATTTT
CDR3aa: CASSLGGSGNTDTQYF

d_gene: .
v_gene: TRBV7-9
j_gene: TRBJ2-2
abundance: few
CDR3nt: TGTGCCAGCAGCTTAAGGTACCAGTCGAACACCGGGGAGCTGTTTTTT
CDR3aa: CASSLRYQSNTGELFF

d_gene: .
v_gene: TRBV6-2/TRBV6-3
j_gene: TRBJ2-3
abundance: many
CDR3nt: TGTGCCAGCAGTTACAGGGGAGATACGCAGTATTTT
CDR3aa: CASSYRGDTQYF

d_gene: .
v_gene: TRBV28
j_gene: TRBJ1-1
abundance: .
CDR3nt: TGTGCCAGCAGTTTAAGGAAATCTGAAGCTTTCTTT
CDR3aa: CASSLRKSEAFF

d_gene: TRBD1
v_gene: TRBV7-8
j_gene: TRBJ2-7
abundance: once
CDR3nt: TGTGCCAGCAGCTTAGGGGACAGGGGGCGGAAATTTGGCGAGCAGTACTTC
CDR3aa: CASSLGDRGRKFGEQYF

d_gene: .
v_gene: TRBV12-3/TRBV12-4
j_gene: TRBJ1-1
abundance: .
CDR3nt: TGTGCCAGCAGTTTTCCCTCAGGGTACACTGAAGCTTTCTTT
CDR3aa: CASSFPSGYTEAFF

d_gene: TRBD2
v_gene: TRBV24-1
j_gene: TRBJ2-5
abundance: few
CDR3nt: TGTGCCACCAGTGATCCGGGTAGCGGGTCGGGTGAGACCCAGTACTTC
CDR3aa: CATSDPGSGSGETQYF

d_gene: TRBD2
v_gene: TRBV6-2/TRBV6-3
j_gene: TRBJ2-1
abundance: .
CDR3nt: TGTGCCAGCAGTTTTGCGGGAGGGCCGGGTGAGCAGTTCTTC
CDR3aa: CASSFAGGPGEQFF

d_gene: TRBD1
v_gene: TRBV7-9
j_gene: TRBJ2-3
abundance: .
CDR3nt: TGTGCCAGCAGACAGGGGTCCGCTGGCACAGATACGCAGTATTTT
CDR3aa: CASRQGSAGTDTQYF

d_gene: .
v_gene: TRBV7-4
j_gene: TRBJ2-6
abundance: .
CDR3nt: TGTGCCAGCAGCTTAGGGCGGGAAGGGAAAGACGTCCTGACTTTC
CDR3aa: CASSLGREGKDVLTF

d_gene: TRBD1
v_gene: TRBV6-1
j_gene: TRBJ2-5
abundance: .
CDR3nt: TGTGCCAGCAGTCCTCTTTACAGGGGTTCCCAAGAGACCCAGTACTTC
CDR3aa: CASSPLYRGSQETQYF

d_gene: TRBD2
v_gene: TRBV3-1
j_gene: TRBJ2-1
abundance: few
CDR3nt: TGTGCCAGCAGCAAGCGCAGCGGGGGGGTCTCCTACAATGAGCAGTTCTTC
CDR3aa: CASSKRSGGVSYNEQFF

d_gene: TRBD2
v_gene: TRBV10-3
j_gene: TRBJ2-7
abundance: .
CDR3nt: TGTGCCATCAGTGGACTGGGGGCTAGCGGGAGAGGGTCCTACGAGCAGTACTTC
CDR3aa: CAISGLGASGRGSYEQYF

d_gene: TRBD2
v_gene: TRBV24-1
j_gene: TRBJ2-7
abundance: many
CDR3nt: TGTGCCACCAGTGATTTCGCTAGCGGTAGGTACGAGCAGTACTTC
CDR3aa: CATSDFASGRYEQYF

d_gene: TRBD2
v_gene: TRBV7-3
j_gene: TRBJ2-1
abundance: few
CDR3nt: TGTGCCAGCAGCTTACAGGGAGGGTCTTGGGGGGGGAGGCAGTTCTTC
CDR3aa: CASSLQGGSWGGRQFF

d_gene: TRBD1
v_gene: TRBV5-6
j_gene: TRBJ2-5
abundance: few
CDR3nt: TGTGCCAGCAGCCTAACAGGGGCGCGGAAAACAGAGACCCAGTACTTC
CDR3aa: CASSLTGARKTETQYF

d_gene: .
v_gene: TRBV5-1
j_gene: TRBJ2-5
abundance: .
CDR3nt: TGCGCCAGCAGCTTGTTAGACAGGAGTCAAGAGACCCAGTACTTC
CDR3aa: CASSLLDRSQETQYF

d_gene: .
v_gene: TRBV12-3/TRBV12-4
j_gene: TRBJ2-2
abundance: few
CDR3nt: TGTGCCAGCAGTTTAGCGCTAATTTTCACCGGGGAGCTGTTTTTT
CDR3aa: CASSLALIFTGELFF

d_gene: .
v_gene: TRBV2
j_gene: TRBJ2-1
abundance: .
CDR3nt: TGTGCCTCGGGGCTAGTACGTGAGCAGTTCTTC
CDR3aa: CASGLVREQFF